This T cell receptor beta chain was identified during a study of circulating tumor DNA in untreated peripheral T-cell lymphoma (dated by TCRdb to the early 2020s). Libraries were built with the immunoSEQ multiplex PCR assay. What TCRdb holds here is the immuneACCESS table cut down to in-frame rearrangements. Part of the clones is not present; checked against another copy, under half of the missing clones reflect an unresolved V gene, and the others are unexplained. Recorded for this sample are about 6,600 clones; roughly 66% of them occurred a single time. The top ten hold about three fifths of the sample. The germline V gene provides CDR1 MNHGY and CDR2 SAAAGT. The CDR3 runs 18 residues from the cysteine to the phenylalanine. The only DNA kept is the CDR3, 54 bases in frame from the first base. Trimming removed 5 bases from V and 0 bases from J, leaving 17 bases between the germline ends. Details on this clone: The clone's antigen remains unknown. Within one base of it there is no much larger clone, and no base qualities were kept.

Here is what the overall study found, with its caveats: Tumor-specific clonotypes were identified in over 75% of patients, with identification achieved from about nine tenths of baseline tissues and approximately 69% of baseline serum samples.

To find tumor-specific TCR clonotypes, researchers sequenced baseline tumor tissue that had been collected prior to treatment. To monitor patients with peripheral T-cell lymphoma who were getting frontline treatment on a trial, the study applied next-generation sequencing to T-cell receptor sequences. Material for sequencing was tumor tissue. The chain employs TRBV6-8 and TRBJ1-6, with a weak D call of TRBD1 (6 bases match). This clonotype was obtained from a human donor with peripheral T-cell lymphoma. The sequence in DNA is TGTGCCAGCAGTCCTCGGGGGCAGACGAGCTCCTATAATTCACCCCTCCACTTT. This translates into CASSPRGQTSSYNSPLHF.